This TCR beta chain was captured in a study of blood T cell repertoires in COVID-19. Turning to the study itself: The origin of the acute and convalescent COVID-19 samples was the United States, Italy and Spain.

Looked up from germline, CDR1 is SGHAT and CDR2 is FQNNGV. The CDR3 is made up of 18 amino acids. J was trimmed by 2 bases and V by 3 bases; bases with no gene match: 14. Original methodology: Researchers report that nucleated cell counts were estimated from reference gene primer amplification. Assay used: immunoSEQ multiplex PCR; TCRdb lists only in-frame clones, some missing. For V, J and clone size, that table is used; D and trimming come from the DNA. This repertoire shows some 110,000 clones, approximately 80% found once; its top ten account for roughly 29%. The material sequenced was peripheral blood. The TCR originated in a man aged 60-69 years with acute or convalescent COVID-19. The chain couples TRBV11-2 to TRBJ2-7; 9 bases are shared with TRBD1. Here the CDR3 DNA reads TGTGCCAGCAGCTTCTCCCTCGGACAGGGGAAATCGACCTACGAGCAGTACTTC. It specifies CASSFSLGQGKSTYEQYF.